The sequence of this T cell receptor beta chain was determined in a study of vaccination effects on CD4 cells after COVID-19 (dated by TCRdb to between 2021 and 2024). In the study overall: To identify antigen-specific CD4+ T cell clonotypes by their expansion, the ViraFEST assay first stimulated PBMC with viral peptide pools and then applied TCR sequencing. Participants received two doses of either the BNT162b2 or the mRNA-1273 mRNA SARS-CoV-2 vaccine. Pre-vaccine samples were collected from two convalescent patients 16 days and one week before the first dose, corresponding to 142 and 148 days after COVID-19 diagnosis. Around 2.1 million PBMC per well were cultured with 10 ug/ml peptides in IMDM containing approximately 4.7% human AB serum, roughly 9.5 IU/ml IL-2 and gentamicin. SARS-CoV-2 spike-specific CD4+ TCR repertoires were compared before and after mRNA vaccination in COVID-19 convalescent patients and in infection-naive vaccine recipients. A total of more than 8 COVID-19 convalescent patients and several SARS-CoV-2-naive healthy vaccine recipients were included in the full study. Cultures from other donors in the study were sequenced using the Oncomine TCR Beta short-read assay on an Illumina iSeq 100.

What the authors observed across the whole study: The study was limited by a small number of convalescent patients and lacked early post-infection timepoints. Clones induced by infection and clones induced by vaccination both contracted markedly at late timepoints after vaccination, which fits with T cell responses waning over time. In convalescent patients, the post-vaccine spike-reactive repertoire consisted mainly of new vaccine-induced clones, largely distinct from infection-induced clones.

As for this clone: Its antigen is still unknown. The record has no base qualities; no much larger clone is one base away.

After roughly 11 days of culture, CD4+ T cells were isolated with the EasySep CD4+ T cell isolation kit. PCR-confirmed SARS-CoV-2 infection had occurred in convalescent patients between March and December 2020, before the Alpha, Beta and Delta variants emerged in the United States. Half of the culture medium was replaced with fresh IL-2-containing medium on days 3 and 7. Unless otherwise noted, each peptide stimulation condition was cultured in triplicate wells. PBMC were separated from whole blood using Ficoll-Paque Plus gradient centrifugation and were then either cryopreserved at -140C or used fresh. Genomic DNA was extracted from cultured CD4+ T cells with the QIAamp micro DNA kit. CDR1 and CDR2 (LNHNV, YYDKDF) derive from the germline V gene (reference sequence). From cysteine to phenylalanine, the CDR3 is 17 amino acids long. Only the CDR3 portion is preserved as DNA: 51 bases, with reading frame beginning at the first base. After removal of 5 bases from V and 0 bases from J, the junction retains 2 bases not matched to a gene.

The method behind the library was the immunoSEQ multiplex PCR assay. TCR beta CDR3 sequencing was performed on DNA from the cultured, isolated CD4+ T cells. In the original analysis: Non-productive TCR sequences were removed, reads were trimmed to the CDR3 region, and CDR3s of at least 7 amino acids were retained. The MANAFEST web app was used to pick out antigen-specific clonotypes by comparing their expansion in peptide wells with that in reference cultures. To count as positive, a clone had to show expansion at FDR<0.05 compared with the reference and with all other wells, an odds ratio above 5, and a frequency above 0.1% in two replicate wells. Cross-reactive clonotypes were defined as significantly expanded in SARS-CoV-2 spike wells and in at least one common cold coronavirus spike condition. Levenshtein distance calculated with the stringdist R package was used to assess CDR3 similarity, and unrooted trees were constructed with ape in R 3.6.1. The table was pulled from immuneACCESS by TCRdb, which kept in-frame rearrangements only. Such tables lose some clones; where checked, under half of the loss comes from unresolved V genes, and the rest has no known cause. That table supplies the V and J calls and clone size; D and trimming were determined from the DNA. Here the sample has around 45,000 clones; roughly 76% occur a single time. Jointly, the top ten make up 12% of the sample.

The specimen was CD4+ T cells from PBMCs cultured without peptide, collected before COVID-19 vaccination. The rearranged segments are TRBV15 and TRBJ2-6; 12 junctional bases match TRBD1. The clonotype originates from a human donor who had a prior SARS-CoV-2 infection. The sequenced DNA: TGTGCCACCAGCGGGGACAGGGGGCGCTCTGGGGCCAACGTCCTGACTTTC. Its translation reads: CATSGDRGRSGANVLTF.